One and the same sample provided the 25 T cell receptor beta chains below, sequenced in a study of shared clonotypes between healthy human individuals. Here immunoSEQ multiplex PCR was the method, and the copy in TCRdb shows in-frame clones only, minus some. The sample lists 1.5 million to 2.5 million clones, about 95% occurring once. Cells designated naive CD8 were CD45RO-negative and were positively selected for CCR7, with terminally differentiated effector memory CD45RA+ cells excluded. Sequencing input: naive CD8+ T cells sorted from blood. The receptor source for this set is a young man in good health.

V and J are TRBV5-3 and TRBJ2-6; 8 bases map to TRBD1. TRBV5-3 is known as an ORF, though its function is uncertain. This CDR3 has 18 amino acids. Trimming took 2 bases from V and 0 from J; bases not matched to a gene: 7. CDR3 coding DNA: TGTGCCAGAAGCTTATACAGGGGGGAAAGCTCTGGGGCCAACGTCCTGACTTTC. It translates to CARSLYRGESSGANVLTF.

The chain has TRBV4-1 and TRBJ2-7, with D possibly TRBD2 on 5 matching bases. Per germline, CDR1 MGHRA and CDR2 YSYEKL. Trimming removed 0 bases at V and 2 bases at J, with 8 bases between. The CDR3 length is 14 residues. CDR3 protein: CASSQDWGAYEQYF. The CDR3 DNA sequence: TGCGCCAGCAGCCAAGATTGGGGAGCCTACGAGCAGTACTTC.

The chain is built from TRBV27 and TRBJ2-2, with TRBD1 matching 11 bases. Trimming took 3 bases from V and 9 from J; bases not matched to a gene: 3. The CDR3 runs 14 residues. The germline V gene has CDR1 MNHEY and CDR2 SMNVEV (reference sequence). CDR3 amino acids: CASSLRDRGWELFF. Here the CDR3 DNA reads TGTGCCAGCAGTTTGCGGGACAGGGGGTGGGAGCTGTTTTTT.

This sequence joins TRBV4-1 and TRBJ2-4, with D maybe TRBD1 (5 bases). In germline, CDR1 is MGHRA, CDR2 YSYEKL. The CDR3 covers 15 residues. Trimming stripped 1 base from V and 5 bases from J, with 12 bases between. CDR3 bases: TGCGCCAGCAGCCAAGTAGGGGCGGCGGAAAACATTCAGTACTTC. Translation gives CASSQVGAAENIQYF.

The rearrangement links TRBV4-3 to TRBJ2-1; 10 positions match TRBD2. In germline, CDR1 is LGHNA, CDR2 YSLEER. The CDR3 runs 20 residues. J was trimmed by 1 base and V by 4 bases; bases with no gene match: 16. This CDR3 is CASSPQGTSVPGGSYNEQFF. CDR3 nucleotides: TGCGCCAGCAGCCCCCAGGGGACTAGCGTCCCCGGGGGATCCTACAATGAGCAGTTCTTC.

The V and J genes are TRBV9 and TRBJ2-7; 8 bases are a match to TRBD1. Trimming at V came to 7 bases and at J to 3 bases, leaving 15 bases not matched to a gene. This CDR3 has 16 residues. Germline CDR1 and CDR2: SGDLS and YYNGEE. The CDR3, as DNA: TGTGCCAGCGCGAACTCTCCCGGGACAGGATACTACGAGCAGTACTTC. It codes for CASANSPGTGYYEQYF.

The genes are TRBV4-1 and TRBJ2-7, with 8 bases lining up with TRBD2. The germline V gene has CDR1 MGHRA and CDR2 YSYEKL. J lost 0 bases, V lost 4 bases, and 11 bases had no gene match. The CDR3 is made up of 17 amino acids. This chain's CDR3 is CASSLTPSGTSSYEQYF. As DNA, the CDR3 is TGCGCCAGCAGCCTGACGCCGAGCGGGACTAGCTCCTACGAGCAGTACTTC.

The J gene is TRBJ2-2, the V gene TRBV7-9; a weak D match, TRBD1 (6 bases). The CDR3 covers 14 residues. V was clipped by 9 bases and J by 2 bases, with 13 bases between them. Germline V lookup: CDR1 SEHNR, CDR2 FQNEAQ (reference sequence). In DNA, the CDR3 is TGTGCCAGGGAGACAGGCCCCAACACCGGGGAGCTGTTTTTT. Protein sequence: CARETGPNTGELFF.

The chain couples TRBV6-1 to TRBJ2-1, with 8 bases matching TRBD2. This CDR3 comprises 16 residues. Germline CDR1 reads MNHNS; CDR2 reads SASEGT. V dropped 3 bases and J dropped 2; count of bases not matched to a gene: 6. In DNA form, the CDR3 reads TGTGCCAGCAGTGACCCGCGGGGGGCCCCCTACAATGAGCAGTTCTTC. Translated: CASSDPRGAPYNEQFF.

This chain uses TRBV4-3 with TRBJ1-1, with D possibly matching TRBD1 (5 bases). This CDR3 contains 16 residues. Trimming stripped 0 bases from V and 5 bases from J, with 16 bases between. Germline values: CDR1 LGHNA, CDR2 YSLEER. DNA for the CDR3: TGCGCCAGCAGCCAAGATGAGGGGATCGGGTGGACTGAAGCTTTCTTT. Its protein is CASSQDEGIGWTEAFF.

DNA of the CDR3: TGTGCCAGCAGTTTCCCACAGGGGAACGAGCAGTACTTC. It is translated as CASSFPQGNEQYF. The chain employs TRBV25-1 and TRBJ2-7; 7 positions match TRBD1. Germline CDR1 reads MGHDK; CDR2 reads SYGVNS. CDR3 length: 13 residues. V was clipped by 5 bases and J by 5 bases; unmatched bases: 6.

J is TRBJ2-3 and V is TRBV5-1; either TRBD1 or TRBD2 may supply D (6 bases each). This CDR3 is 15 amino acids long. Germline CDR1 is SGHRS and CDR2 is YFSETQ. Deletions cut 1 base from V and 1 base from J, with 10 bases between. The CDR3: CASSLMGGGTDTQYF. DNA for the CDR3: TGCGCCAGCAGCTTGATGGGGGGCGGCACAGATACGCAGTATTTT.

The V and J genes are TRBV25-1 and TRBJ2-5; unclear D gene. Trimming pared 1 base from V and 5 bases from J, leaving 5 bases between. Per germline, CDR1 MGHDK and CDR2 SYGVNS. The CDR3 extends over 12 amino acids. Here the CDR3 DNA reads TGTGCCAGCAGTGAATTTCTGGAGACCCAGTACTTC. It yields the protein CASSEFLETQYF.

The chain combines TRBV9 with TRBJ2-7; D is perhaps TRBD1 or TRBD2 (5 bases each). V lost 4 bases to trimming and J lost 0 bases, with 17 bases between them. In germline, CDR1 is SGDLS, CDR2 YYNGEE. This CDR3 contains 16 residues. CDR3 bases: TGTGCCAGCAGCTGGGACGGCGACGATAGCTCCTACGAGCAGTACTTC. Its protein product is CASSWDGDDSSYEQYF.

The chain combines TRBV11-2 with TRBJ2-1; D is ambiguous. The CDR3 sequence is 11 residues long. The V end was cut by 3 bases, the J end by 10 bases, with 7 bases between. Germline-derived CDR1 and CDR2 are SGHAT and FQNNGV. The CDR3 sequence is CASSFRGEQFF. DNA for the CDR3: TGTGCCAGCAGCTTCAGAGGAGAGCAGTTCTTC.

This clone has only one observation. The chain employs TRBV27 and TRBJ2-5; no firm D call. Germline CDR1 is MNHEY and CDR2 is SMNVEV (reference sequence). Trimming stripped 8 bases from V and 4 bases from J, with 17 bases between. This CDR3 has 14 amino acids. In DNA, the CDR3 is TGTGCCAGCGGAAGGGCGGTTGTAGGAGAGACCCAGTACTTC. Translating it yields CASGRAVVGETQYF.

V and J are TRBV7-9 and TRBJ2-7, with TRBD1 matching 10 bases. Germline V gene lookup returns CDR1 SEHNR and CDR2 FQNEAQ (reference sequence). CDR3 length: 14 residues. V lost 5 bases to trimming and J lost 5 bases; unmatched junction nucleotides: 6. CDR3 loop: CASSPAGTGDEQYF. CDR3 DNA: TGTGCCAGCAGCCCAGCAGGGACAGGGGACGAGCAGTACTTC.

The V gene is TRBV5-8, the J gene TRBJ1-1; D is uncertain. V was pared by 1 base and J by 6 bases, with 7 bases between. Germline CDR1 SGHTS, CDR2 YDEGEE. The CDR3 loop spans 12 amino acids. In DNA form, the CDR3 reads TGTGCCAGCAGCTTGTCTGCCGCTGAAGCTTTCTTT. It encodes CASSLSAAEAFF.

This rearrangement joins TRBV4-1 to TRBJ1-3; 9 bases fit TRBD1. Germline CDR1 MGHRA, CDR2 YSYEKL. CDR3 length equals 19 residues. With 4 bases clipped from V and 0 bases from J, the junction kept 13 bases outside the gene matches. CDR3 sequence: CASSPLVGQGLYSGNTIYF. The CDR3 nucleotides read TGCGCCAGCAGCCCTCTGGTGGGACAGGGCCTATACTCTGGAAACACCATATATTTT.

The CDR3 reads CATSALPGASYEQYF. DNA of the CDR3: TGCGCCACCTCAGCCCTACCAGGGGCTTCCTACGAGCAGTACTTC. The chain is built from TRBV4-1 and TRBJ2-7; the D gene is possibly TRBD1 (6 bases). Germline loops: CDR1 MGHRA, CDR2 YSYEKL. V was trimmed by 10 bases and J by 1 base, leaving 20 bases between them. This CDR3 comprises 15 residues.

J is TRBJ2-1 and V is TRBV7-9; the D gene could be TRBD1 or TRBD2 (5 bases each). V lost 7 bases, J lost 7 bases, and 17 bases lay in between. Per the germline V gene, CDR1 is SEHNR and CDR2 is FQNEAQ (reference sequence). This CDR3 is 14 amino acids long. CDR3 nucleotides: TGTGCCAGCACTCTGGACGGGACGGATAATGAGCAGTTCTTC. Protein product: CASTLDGTDNEQFF.

The chain uses TRBV6-5 and TRBJ2-5; 8 positions agree with TRBD1. Losses at the gene ends were 5 bases for V and 4 bases for J; bases not matched to a gene: 3. There are 13 residues in the CDR3. From germline, CDR1 is MNHEY and CDR2 SVGAGI. This CDR3 reads CASSMGQVETQYF. CDR3 nucleotide sequence: TGTGCCAGCAGTATGGGACAGGTAGAGACCCAGTACTTC.

As to this clone: The same CDR3 can be traced to other DNA sequences in this sample. This rearrangement joins TRBV5-6 to TRBJ2-7; maybe TRBD1 (5 bases). Germline V gene data show CDR1 as SGHDT and CDR2 as YYEEEE. Trimming removed 2 bases at V and 2 bases at J, with 8 bases between. This CDR3 spans 13 amino acids. Here the CDR3 DNA reads TGTGCCAGCAGCTTATCAGGGACCTACGAGCAGTACTTC. Translation gives CASSLSGTYEQYF.

This chain uses TRBV29-1 with TRBJ1-2; 8 nucleotides align to TRBD1. The V gene's germline CDR1 is SQVTM and CDR2 ANQGSEA. CDR3 length equals 13 residues. The junction had 6 bases not matched to a gene; V was cut back by 6 bases and J by 3 bases. The CDR3 loop is CSVWTGNDYGYTF. CDR3 nucleotides: TGCAGCGTGTGGACAGGGAATGACTATGGCTACACCTTC.

This chain uses TRBV4-2 with TRBJ2-5; 10 nucleotides agree with TRBD2. This CDR3 has 15 residues. Trimming at V came to 2 bases and at J to 2 bases, leaving 2 bases not matched to a gene. Germline V gene lookup returns CDR1 LGHNA and CDR2 YNFKEQ. The CDR3 here is CASSQTSGVQETQYF. The CDR3 DNA follows: TGTGCCAGCAGCCAAACTAGCGGGGTTCAAGAGACCCAGTACTTC.